The clone carrying this TCR beta chain was seen ten or more times. These data are taken from a study of T cells in Graves' hyperthyroidism and ophthalmopathy. V trimming: 5 bases; J trimming: 5 bases; junction bases outside the gene matches: 8. The CDR3 extends over 14 amino acids. The germline V gene encodes CDR1 SGHTA and CDR2 FQGNSA. Authors of the study amplified TCR beta CDR3 regions from RNA transcripts. Initially, a first-round RT-PCR of the TCR CDR3 employed the HTBI primer set. TCRdb redid the calling of the multiplex PCR reads with MiXCR, one entry per CDR3 protein. The sample consists of approximately 400,000 distinct CDR3 sequences, 15% to 19% of them appearing once. The PBMCs were taken from under 12 ml of fresh peripheral blood.

The chain is built from TRBV7-2 and TRBJ2-5, with 7 bases aligning to TRBD1. This TCR came from a woman aged 18-29 years with Graves' hyperthyroidism that later progressed to Graves' ophthalmopathy. Sequencing was performed on blood. The CDR3 region is CASSPRQGDETQYF. CDR3 bases: TGTGCCAGCAGCCCCAGACAGGGAGACGAGACCCAGTACTTC. Full variable domain (outside the CDR3, taken from reference TRBV7-2 and TRBJ2-5): GAGVSQSPSNKVTEKGKDVELRCDPISGHTALYWYRQSLGQGLEFLIYFQGNSAPDKSGLPSDRFSAERTGGSVSTLTIQRTQQEDSAVYLCASSPRQGDETQYFGPGTRLLVL.